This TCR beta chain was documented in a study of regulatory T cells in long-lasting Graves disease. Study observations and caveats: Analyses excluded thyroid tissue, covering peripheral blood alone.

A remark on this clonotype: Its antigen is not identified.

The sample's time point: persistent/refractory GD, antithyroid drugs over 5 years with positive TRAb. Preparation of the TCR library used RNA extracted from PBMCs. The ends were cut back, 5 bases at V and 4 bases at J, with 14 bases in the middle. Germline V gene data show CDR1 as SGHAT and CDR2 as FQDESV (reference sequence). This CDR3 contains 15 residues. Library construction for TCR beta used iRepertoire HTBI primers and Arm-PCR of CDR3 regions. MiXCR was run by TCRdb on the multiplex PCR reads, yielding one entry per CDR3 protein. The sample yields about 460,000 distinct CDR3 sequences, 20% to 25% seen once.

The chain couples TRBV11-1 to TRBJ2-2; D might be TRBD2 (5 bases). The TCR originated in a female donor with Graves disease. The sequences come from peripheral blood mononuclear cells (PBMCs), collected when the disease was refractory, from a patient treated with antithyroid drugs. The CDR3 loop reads CASSQIRLPTGELFF. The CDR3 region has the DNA TGTGCCAGCAGCCAGATTAGACTACCCACCGGGGAGCTGTTTTTT. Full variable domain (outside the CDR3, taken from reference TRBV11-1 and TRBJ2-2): EAEVAQSPRYKITEKSQAVAFWCDPISGHATLYWYRQILGQGPELLVQFQDESVVDDSQLPKDRFSAERLKGVDSTLKIQPAELGDSAMYLCASSQIRLPTGELFFGEGSRLTVL.